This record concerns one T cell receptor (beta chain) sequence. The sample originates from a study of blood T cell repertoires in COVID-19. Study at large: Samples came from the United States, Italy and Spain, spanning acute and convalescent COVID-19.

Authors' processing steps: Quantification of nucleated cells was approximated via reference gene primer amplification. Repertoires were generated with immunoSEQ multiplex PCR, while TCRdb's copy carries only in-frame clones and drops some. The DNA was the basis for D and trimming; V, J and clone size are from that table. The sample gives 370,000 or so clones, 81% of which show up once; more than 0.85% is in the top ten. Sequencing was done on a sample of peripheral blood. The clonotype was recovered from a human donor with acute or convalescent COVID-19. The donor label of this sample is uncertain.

The CDR3 spells CASSRRSRGSKNIQYF. The CDR3 coding sequence is TGTGCCAGCAGCCGGAGATCCAGGGGAAGCAAAAACATTCAGTACTTC. The chain combines TRBV5-8 with TRBJ2-4, with D possibly matching TRBD1 (6 bases). Germline CDR1 SGHTS, CDR2 YDEGEE. This CDR3 has 16 amino acids. Deletions cut 4 bases from V and 3 bases from J, with 17 bases between.